This is a list of T cell receptor beta chains from one sample in a study of control samples from healthy donors and cancer patients. Only in-frame clones appear in the TCRdb table, and some are missing; sequencing was by immunoSEQ multiplex PCR. This sample has 150,000 to 200,000 clones, with 85% to 90% found just once. Sequenced: blood. The receptors come from a man in his thirties or forties in good health. The CDR3 runs from the conserved cysteine through the conserved F or W. Fields, in order: V gene, CDR3 protein.

TRBV7-2 | CASSLAGLAGGTANTGELFF
TRBV7-2 | CASSFYGDEQFF
TRBV5-4 | CASSLVGQGVGTIYF
TRBV7-8 | CASSLVRLADNEQFF
TRBV11-2 | CASSLGLLSLDEKLFF
TRBV27 | CASSLGTGGETQYF
TRBV18 | CASSHTPGQGARGYTF
TRBV28 | CASLREGGELFF
TRBV6-6 | CASATGLYEQYF
TRBV29-1 | CSVIEGQGASNEKLFF
TRBV7-2 | CASSQAGHPNYGYTF
TRBV18 | CASSALERERSYEQYF
TRBV18 | CASSPPMTGLTNEKLFF
TRBV6-5 | CATGGGELFF
TRBV12-2 | CASRLVQARMGGASNQPQHF
TRBV3-1/TRBV3-2 | CASSLPGQGTEKLFF
TRBV13 | CASSSVTGRMNTEAFF
TRBV27 | CASSLIGRRDRVLNTEAFF
TRBV27 | CASSPRKGHGYTF
TRBV4-1 | CASSQVVGSDEQFF
TRBV5-1 | CASSYPNEKLFF
TRBV21-1 | CASSNPSGRASHLYEQYF
TRBV6-5 | CAGNYGGGSDGYTF
TRBV2 | CASSVRDLNEQYF
TRBV2 | CASSVEKNTIYF
TRBV5-6 | CASSLLGGNTEAFF
TRBV5-6 | CASSQLNSGRNLETQYF
TRBV6-5 | CASSSANYEQYF
TRBV27 | CASSFSGNNEKLFF
TRBV27 | CASGRPSSASTYEQYF
TRBV6-5 | CASRGQLLNQPQHF
TRBV7-9 | CASSLASGEITDTQYF
TRBV10-3 | CAISVGVRNTEAFF
TRBV6-1 | CASSERQGPEKLFF
TRBV18 | CASSPGEEQPQHF
TRBV18 | CASSPAGPGSLGANVLTF
TRBV15 | CATSSIGGSDGYTF
TRBV5-4 | CASSRTAGGNEKLFF